A selection of T cell receptor beta chains follows, all from one sample in a study of T cell responses to AZD1222 COVID-19 vaccine. Only in-frame clones appear in the TCRdb table, and some are missing; sequencing was by immunoSEQ multiplex PCR. The repertoire has about 130,000 clones, 91% of them found once; the top ten carry under 2%. The sample consisted of peripheral blood, taken 28 days after the second AZD1222 dose. The receptors originated from an adult who received the AZD1222 COVID-19 vaccine. Both conserved end residues are part of each CDR3. Each record gives: clone size, D gene, J gene, V gene, CDR3 DNA, CDR3 protein. D genes are given only for firm matches. Only some rows state a clone size, as once, few, many or a class for expanded clones.

-	TRBD1	TRBJ2-7	TRBV6-5	TGTGCCAGCAATGGCCCCGGGACAGGGACCTACGAGCAGTACTTC	CASNGPGTGTYEQYF
-	-	TRBJ2-5	TRBV6-5	TGTGCCAGCAGTTACTCGCCCCGCCTGTACCAAGAGACCCAGTACTTC	CASSYSPRLYQETQYF
few	-	TRBJ2-2	TRBV10-1	TGCGCCAGCAGTGGACACAAGAACACCGGGGAGCTGTTTTTT	CASSGHKNTGELFF
-	TRBD1	TRBJ1-2	TRBV5-1	TGCGCCAGCAGCTTGGCGCAGGGGGTTCGGTATGGCTACACCTTC	CASSLAQGVRYGYTF
-	-	TRBJ1-1	TRBV10-3	TGTGCCATCAGCGGAGACTCAGGCGGGAACACTGAAGCTTTCTTT	CAISGDSGGNTEAFF
-	TRBD1	TRBJ1-1	TRBV7-2	TGTGCCAGCAGCTTAGCAGGGGGCGCGACTGAAGCTTTCTTT	CASSLAGGATEAFF
-	TRBD2	TRBJ2-7	TRBV28	TGTGCCAGCAGTTTTTCACTAGCGGGGTTGAACTACGAGCAGTACTTC	CASSFSLAGLNYEQYF
-	-	TRBJ1-2	TRBV6-5	TGTGCCAGCAGTTACTCGGGGTACGATGGCTACACCTTC	CASSYSGYDGYTF
-	-	TRBJ1-2	TRBV3-1/TRBV3-2	TGTGCCAGCAGCCAAGAATTAACAGGGACTTATGGCTACACCTTC	CASSQELTGTYGYTF
-	-	TRBJ2-5	TRBV7-2	TGTGCCAGCAGCTTAGTTTACCAGCTAAGAGAGACCCAGTACTTC	CASSLVYQLRETQYF
-	TRBD2	TRBJ2-3	TRBV18	TGTGCCAGCTCATTCCGCGGGGGAGACACAGATACGCAGTATTTT	CASSFRGGDTDTQYF
-	-	TRBJ1-1	TRBV7-6	TGTGCCAGCAGCTTAGAGGTGAACACTGAAGCTTTCTTT	CASSLEVNTEAFF
-	-	TRBJ1-3	TRBV18	TGTGCCAGCTCACCAGACGGGTTCGGAAACACCATATATTTT	CASSPDGFGNTIYF
-	-	TRBJ2-1	TRBV5-1	TGCGCCAGCAGCTTGGCAGGGACCCCTGGAAATGAGCAGTTCTTC	CASSLAGTPGNEQFF
-	TRBD1	TRBJ1-1	TRBV3-1/TRBV3-2	TGTGCCAGCGGGTCAGGGGGCTCAAACACTGAAGCTTTCTTT	CASGSGGSNTEAFF
-	-	TRBJ1-6	TRBV2	TGTGCCAGCAGTGACCCCGACGGTTCACCCCTCCACTTT	CASSDPDGSPLHF
-	TRBD1	TRBJ1-5	TRBV7-8	TGTGCCAGCAGCCAAGGGACAGGGGTCAATCAGCCCCAGCATTTT	CASSQGTGVNQPQHF
-	-	TRBJ2-2	TRBV5-1	TGCGCCAGCAGCTTGAATCCTGAGGAGGGGGAGCTGTTTTTT	CASSLNPEEGELFF
-	-	TRBJ1-2	TRBV6-5	TGTGCCAGCAGTTACTTACTATCCCCCCCACTCTATGGCTACACCTTC	CASSYLLSPPLYGYTF